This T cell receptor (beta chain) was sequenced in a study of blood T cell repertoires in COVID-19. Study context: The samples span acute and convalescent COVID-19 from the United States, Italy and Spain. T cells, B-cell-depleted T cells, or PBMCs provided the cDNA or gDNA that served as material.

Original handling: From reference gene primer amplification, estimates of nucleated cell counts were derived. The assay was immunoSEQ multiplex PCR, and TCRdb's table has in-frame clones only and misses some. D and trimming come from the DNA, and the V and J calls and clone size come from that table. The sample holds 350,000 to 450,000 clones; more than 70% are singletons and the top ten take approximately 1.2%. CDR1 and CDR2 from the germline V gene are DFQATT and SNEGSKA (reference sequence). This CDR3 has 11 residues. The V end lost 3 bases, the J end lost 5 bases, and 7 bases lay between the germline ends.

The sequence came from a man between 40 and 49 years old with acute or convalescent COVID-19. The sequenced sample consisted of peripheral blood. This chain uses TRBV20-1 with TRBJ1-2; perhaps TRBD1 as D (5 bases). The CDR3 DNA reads TGCAGTGCTAGCAGGGTTTATGGCTACACCTTC. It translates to CSASRVYGYTF.